What follows is one T cell receptor beta chain and its context. Its antigen remains unidentified. No much larger clone exists at a distance of one base, and base qualities are not known. This entry belongs to a study of cytomegalovirus exposure and HLA in healthy donors (dated by TCRdb to about 2017). Study-wide context: According to an earlier analysis of a few hundred of the donors, about 179 million T cells yielded over 90 million unique TCR beta sequences and approximately 300 Gb of sequence data. To study patterns of TCR occurrence, a later analysis re-analyzed previously published TCR beta repertoires from just over 650 donors and added high-resolution HLA genotyping. Along with the approximately 600-subject first cohort, a separate validation cohort of around 110 different subjects was used. In the later analysis, no new phenotypic data were used to find candidate immune exposures; instead, reliance was placed on TCR beta sequences and their occurrence across donors. HLA typing covered class I and class II loci at four-digit resolution. On average, roughly 250,000 unique TCR beta nucleotide sequences were sequenced per donor among 398 genotyped donors of the cohort, with about 19% of those sequences being non-productive. All discovery cohort repertoires had been generated using a single sequencing platform. The study was designed to test whether signatures of past pathogen exposure could be identified by cataloging public T cell receptors. Five DR-DQ haplotypes were treated as single units for association and clustering because of strong linkage in the cohort. Among the roughly 430 genotyped donors, 81% belonged to the genetic ancestry cluster associated with self-reported Caucasian donors. An early release that covered fewer than 800 HLA-typed donors contained around 330 gigabases of sequencing data and tens of millions of unique TCR sequences. The study used immunosequencing to profile the T cell repertoires of 670 or so subjects and linked those repertoires to cytomegalovirus serostatus. Donor age, sex, ethnicity and CMV serostatus were collected together with the repertoire data. In an earlier analysis of more than 550 of the donors, high-throughput TCR beta sequencing was used to judge whether each TCR beta V gene segment behaved as functional or pseudogenic. To predict cytomegalovirus infection status, the study brought together high-throughput TCR immunosequencing, statistical association of individual TCRs with disease status, and machine learning. A later genetic analysis took genome-wide SNP genotypes for 398 of the 666 donors and used that subset as a discovery cohort. The number of typed donors differed by locus: roughly 629-640 for A, B, C, DRB1 and DQB1; approximately 530 for DQA1; 606 for DPA1; and around 470 for DPB1.

The cohort comprised under 700 healthy bone marrow donors. All cohort members were sampled while nominally healthy, although unrecorded immune exposures were likely present. The donor was CMV seropositive and belonged to the group of 270 or so seropositive cohort members. A peripheral blood sample was collected from each donor, and TCR beta sequencing was performed on peripheral blood mononuclear cells. The Qiagen DNeasy Blood Extraction Kit was used to extract genomic DNA from the blood cell samples. What the authors observed across the whole study: Across donors, most TCR sequences were observed very rarely, whereas some public TCRs were present in many individuals. When HLA alleles, especially DR and DQ, strongly co-occurred, TCR associations were difficult to assign to individual alleles. According to the authors, the approach could potentially be generalized to other disease states and immunological phenotypes. A further reported finding was that TCR beta sequences accurately predicted the HLA-A and HLA-B alleles for most subjects in the first cohort. In both the original and validation cohorts, the classifier was reported to diagnose cytomegalovirus status with high specificity and sensitivity. In a later analysis, most CMV-associated TCR beta chains were found to appear HLA-restricted, with HLA associations seemingly driven largely by CMV exposure. In a later analysis, several top co-occurrence clusters were reported to appear linked to parvovirus B19, influenza, CMV and Epstein-Barr virus. The earlier analysis of 587 of the donors excluded approximately 17 rarely observed V segments, including chromosome 9 orphons, because counts were too low. A later genetic analysis reported fewer N-insertions in productive TCRs among donors in an Asian-associated ancestry cluster than the roughly 700-donor mean. A later genetic analysis associated a missense DCLRE1C variant with V-gene and J-gene trimming of TCR beta chains, and an independent cohort replicated the association. A few of the identified cytomegalovirus-associated TCR beta chains were confirmed in vitro to be specific for cytomegalovirus antigens. Linkage disequilibrium might explain the correlated functional status among segregating V segments, but an unknown experimental factor could not be excluded. HLA typing was unavailable for some donors at each locus, so association tests used only the typed subset. CMV serostatus was the only immune exposure information available for the cohort. An earlier analysis of approximately 590 of the donors showed that most TCR beta V segments appeared in productive rearrangements either about 87% or about 30% of the time, which broadly matched IMGT annotations. According to a later analysis, TCR association rates differed among HLA loci, with DRB1 alleles showing the most associated TCRs and HLA-C alleles showing the fewest. In the study, 164 TCR beta chains were listed as associated with cytomegalovirus. A cluster of highly shared sequence variants was judged likely to be a technical artifact of the sequencing pipeline. Presence/absence analyses assumed roughly uniform sequencing depth across donors, an assumption that may not hold. This cohort had only TCR beta chains sequenced, and the lack of alpha or paired-chain data limited which features could be detected. In a later analysis, HLA-associated TCR beta chains were found to be more clonally expanded and to have lower generation probabilities than equally common non-associated chains. Because the 87-base-pair reads could not distinguish some IMGT-functional V segments, including TRBV6-2 and TRBV6-3, those segments were excluded. A later analysis associated about 16,000 TCR beta sequences with specific HLA alleles at a false discovery rate of 0.05.

Receptor amplification or capture employed the immunoSEQ multiplex PCR assay. A mixture of 60 forward primers for TCR Vbeta segments and 13 reverse primers for TCR Jbeta segments was used in the multiplex PCR. The CDR3 region of rearranged TCR beta genes was amplified from genomic DNA with a multiplex PCR assay. On the Illumina HiSeq System, the amplified TCR beta libraries were sequenced as 87-base-pair reads. As for the authors' bioinformatics: A later analysis tallied about 77 million unique TCR beta chains across the 666 repertoires, and roughly 11 million of those chains were shared by two or more donors. Raw reads were error-corrected and collapsed into unique sequences by a nearest-neighbor algorithm in which closely related sequences were merged to remove PCR and sequencing errors. Alignment of CDR3 sequences to IMGT reference sequences was used to assign V, D and J gene segments. Each retained sequence needed at least a six-nucleotide match to both a V gene segment and a J gene segment. Rearrangements were called productive when the CDR3 lacked stop codons and stayed in frame with V and J; all others were non-productive. CDR3 was defined according to IMGT convention as the region running from the second conserved V-encoded cysteine to the conserved J-encoded phenylalanine. In an earlier analysis of approximately 590 of the donors, sequences lacking an unambiguous match to a single V gene segment were excluded. In an earlier analysis of about 590 of the donors, a V segment was called functional when productive rearrangements were above 56.7%, and segregating when the standard deviation between donors exceeded 5%. To diagnose cytomegalovirus status from the catalog of TCR beta chain sequences, a statistical classification framework was built. In a later analysis, V and J genes were assigned by comparing TCR nucleotide sequences against IMGT/GENE-DB human TR gene sequences. The TCRdist pipeline was used in a later analysis to assign CDR3 sequences and most-parsimonious VDJ recombination scenarios. In a later analysis, every TCR beta chain was defined by the combination of its CDR3 amino acid sequence and its V-gene family, and reads without a unique V-gene family were dropped. To address suspected cross-contamination and a sequencing artifact, a later analysis removed 592 highly shared, low-generation-probability nucleotide sequences. In a later analysis, a clonal expansion index for each public chain was calculated from normalized within-repertoire ranks of inferred template counts. In a later analysis, generation probabilities were computed with a VDJ recombination model fitted to out-of-frame rearrangements, and the resulting probabilities were checked against IGoR. A later analysis scored TCR-TCR, TCR-HLA and TCR-CMV co-occurrence with hypergeometric tests, applying a repertoire-size bias correction to TCR pairs. False discovery rates were estimated in a later analysis by permuting HLA or CMV assignments 20 times. In a later analysis, co-occurring TCRs were grouped using DBSCAN, with TCRdist sequence similarity added in when clustering inside HLA-allele-positive subsets. Repertoires with fewer than 30,000 or more than 120,000 public chains, plus five repertoires with anomalous nucleotide sharing, were excluded from co-occurrence clustering. TCRdb took this table from immuneACCESS and kept in-frame rearrangements with V and J called. Such tables lack part of the clones; where checked against another copy, unresolved V genes explain under half of the gap, and the rest is unexplained. V, J and clone size were drawn from that table, and D and trimming were deduced from the DNA. Across this sample there are 110,000 or so clones, with 65% to 80% seen only once. The leading ten clones occupy approximately 6.3% of the sample.

The CDR3 covers 11 residues, taking in both the cysteine and the phenylalanine. The sequence is cut down to CDR3 DNA, 33 bases in frame from base 1. CDR1 is given as SGHRS and CDR2 as YFSETQ, both from the germline V gene. Relative to germline, V is 7 bases shorter and J is 12 bases shorter, with 14 bases between their ends. The sequenced sample consisted of PBMCs. The sequence joins TRBV5-1 to TRBJ2-1; a weak D assignment points to TRBD1 (6 bases agree). The TCR sequence derives from a man younger than 30 in good health and CMV-seropositive. The CDR3 protein is CASRAQGRQFF. The DNA sequence reads TGCGCCAGCCGGGCACAGGGACGGCAGTTCTTC.